The 20 T cell receptor beta chains presented below share a single source sample, sequenced in a study of shared clonotypes between healthy human individuals. Libraries were prepared by immunoSEQ multiplex PCR; TCRdb keeps only in-frame clonotypes and omits some of them. Of a few million clones in the sample, approximately 95% were seen once. The material sequenced was naive CD4+ T cells from PBMCs. Subset given: CD45RA+ positively selected. The receptors stem from a man in his late teens or twenties in good health. Some clones in this sample may be carry-over from other donors' samples.

The chain has TRBV7-3 and TRBJ2-3, with D possibly being TRBD1 (5 bases). Germline V gives CDR1 SGHTA, CDR2 FQGTGA. Between the trimmed V and J ends, which lost 2 bases and 4 bases, there was a span of 7 bases. This CDR3 comprises 13 residues. The CDR3 here is CASSLEGADTQYF. Here the CDR3 DNA reads TGTGCCAGCAGCTTAGAAGGGGCAGATACGCAGTATTTT.

The chain links TRBV28 to TRBJ1-3; 11 positions agree with TRBD1. V lost 8 bases, J lost 4 bases, and 4 bases stayed unmatched. There are 14 residues in the CDR3. The V gene's germline CDR1 is MDHEN and CDR2 SYDVKM. CDR3 in DNA: TGTGCCAGCGGACAGGGGGCGAAAGGAAACACCATATATTTT. It encodes CASGQGAKGNTIYF. The complete variable domain, with remaining parts taken from reference TRBV28 and TRBJ1-3, reads DVKVTQSSRYLVKRTGEKVFLECVQDMDHENMFWYRQDPGLGLRLIYFSYDVKMKEKGDIPEGYSVSREKKERFSLILESASTNQTSMYLCASGQGAKGNTIYFGEGSWLTVV.

The chain carries TRBV5-6 and TRBJ1-3; D possibly corresponds to TRBD1 (6 bases). V lost 4 bases to trimming and J lost 0 bases, with 11 bases between them. CDR1 and CDR2 from the germline V gene are SGHDT and YYEEEE. The CDR3 is 15 residues long. CDR3 nucleotides: TGTGCCAGCAGCGCTGCAGGGGCCTCTGGAAACACCATATATTTT. Translating it yields CASSAAGASGNTIYF.

The chain joins TRBV7-3 to TRBJ2-6, with D perhaps being TRBD1 or TRBD2 (5 bases each). CDR3 length: 19 amino acids. V was trimmed by 1 base and J by 3 bases, leaving 19 bases between them. Germline assignment: CDR1 SGHTA and CDR2 FQGTGA. The chain's CDR3 is CASSLSPPGFGGGANVLTF. The CDR3 nucleotides read TGTGCCAGCAGCTTAAGTCCGCCAGGGTTCGGAGGTGGGGCCAACGTCCTGACTTTC. Variable domain in full (rest from reference TRBV7-3 and TRBJ2-6): GAGVSQTPSNKVTEKGKYVELRCDPISGHTALYWYRQSLGQGPEFLIYFQGTGAADDSGLPNDRFFAVRPEGSVSTLKIQRTERGDSAVYLCASSLSPPGFGGGANVLTFGAGSRLTVL.

The chain is built from TRBV28 and TRBJ2-4, with 13 bases that match TRBD2. The V and J ends lost 6 bases and 5 bases, in that order; junction bases with no gene match: 10. This CDR3 comprises 17 residues. Germline loops: CDR1 MDHEN, CDR2 SYDVKM. CDR3 protein: CASRLPTSGRAQNIQYF. The CDR3 region has the DNA TGTGCCAGCAGGCTACCTACTAGCGGGAGGGCCCAAAACATTCAGTACTTC.

J is TRBJ1-2 and V is TRBV7-3; 7 nucleotides align to TRBD1. Losses at the gene ends were 5 bases for V and 7 bases for J; bases not matched to a gene: 7. The germline CDR1 and CDR2 sequences are SGHTA and FQGTGA. The CDR3 sequence is 13 residues long. The CDR3 is CASSGTDFSGYTF. The DNA for the CDR3 is TGTGCCAGCAGCGGGACAGACTTTAGTGGCTACACCTTC.

This chain joins TRBV5-1 and TRBJ2-1; 9 nucleotides match TRBD2. Trimming at V came to 4 bases and at J to 4 bases, leaving 9 bases not matched to a gene. This CDR3 is built from 16 residues. CDR1 SGHRS and CDR2 YFSETQ come from the germline V gene. This CDR3 is CASSHTSGQPYNEQFF. The CDR3 DNA reads TGCGCCAGCAGCCACACTAGCGGGCAGCCTTACAATGAGCAGTTCTTC. The full variable domain, with the rest looked up from reference TRBV5-1 and TRBJ2-1, is KAGVTQTPRYLIKTRGQQVTLSCSPISGHRSVSWYQQTPGQGLQFLFEYFSETQRNKGNFPGRFSGRQFSNSRSEMNVSTLELGDSALYLCASSHTSGQPYNEQFFGPGTRLTVL.

The gene calls are TRBV19 and TRBJ2-2; the D is unclear. The CDR3 totals 13 residues. Per germline, CDR1 LNHDA and CDR2 SQIVND (reference sequence). Trimming took off 3 bases at V and 6 bases at J, with 8 bases between the two ends. This chain's CDR3 is CASSMYSPGELFF. The CDR3 nucleotides read TGTGCCAGTAGTATGTACAGCCCCGGGGAGCTGTTTTTT.

This clone was detected once. The rearrangement links TRBV10-3 to TRBJ2-7, with D tentatively TRBD1 or TRBD2 (7 bases each). With 0 bases removed from V and 4 bases from J, the gap between germline ends came to 10 bases. The CDR3 covers 14 residues. The germline V gene encodes CDR1 ENHRY and CDR2 SYGVKD. The CDR3 loop is CAISESQGGYEQYF. The CDR3, as DNA: TGTGCCATCAGTGAGTCGCAGGGGGGGTACGAGCAGTACTTC.

This rearrangement joins TRBV5-1 to TRBJ1-2; D is uncertain. V was pared by 0 bases and J by 1 base, with 13 bases between. The CDR3 is 16 amino acids. Germline CDR1 reads SGHRS; CDR2 reads YFSETQ. The CDR3 sequence is CASSLVEGPRNYGYTF. CDR3 DNA sequence: TGCGCCAGCAGCTTGGTGGAGGGTCCCCGTAACTATGGCTACACCTTC.

The J gene is TRBJ2-7, the V gene TRBV2, with D maybe TRBD1 (6 bases). V was pared by 2 bases and J by 3 bases, with 11 bases between. Germline V CDR1 and CDR2: SNHLY, FYNNEI. This CDR3 has 14 residues. The CDR3 sequence: CASSEQGTYYEQYF. In DNA form, the CDR3 reads TGTGCCAGCAGTGAACAGGGGACCTACTACGAGCAGTACTTC.

In this sample, this clone turned up once. V is TRBV18 and J is TRBJ1-2, with a tentative D call TRBD1 (5 bases). Per the germline V gene, CDR1 is KGHSH and CDR2 is LQKENI. This CDR3 contains 12 residues. V lost 6 bases, J lost 5 bases, and 10 bases lay in between. The DNA of the CDR3 is TGTGCCAGCTCCCAACCAGGGTATGGCTACACCTTC. It translates to CASSQPGYGYTF.

This clone has a single count. J is TRBJ2-5 and V is TRBV6-5; a weak D match, TRBD1 (6 bases). Deletions cut 4 bases from V and 4 bases from J, with 19 bases between. Per the germline V gene, CDR1 is MNHEY and CDR2 is SVGAGI. The CDR3 loop spans 16 amino acids. The CDR3 is CASSFSLSAGVETQYF. As DNA, the CDR3 is TGTGCCAGCAGTTTTTCCCTAAGTGCAGGGGTAGAGACCCAGTACTTC.

This rearrangement joins TRBV28 to TRBJ2-3; 7 nucleotides match TRBD2. Unmatched junction bases numbered 6, after V lost 3 bases and J lost 3 bases. CDR1 is MDHEN and CDR2 is SYDVKM in the germline V gene. The CDR3 runs to 15 residues. The CDR3 region has the DNA TGTGCCAGCAGTTTGACACCGGGGGGTACAGATACGCAGTATTTT. This codes for CASSLTPGGTDTQYF.

The genes are TRBV5-4 and TRBJ2-3; TRBD1 or TRBD2 may be the D gene (5 bases each). Germline V gene data show CDR1 as SGHNT and CDR2 as YYREEE (reference sequence). CDR3 length: 14 residues. Trimming shortened V by 2 bases and J by 3 bases, and 10 bases separated the two germline ends. CDR3 DNA: TGTGCCAGCAGCTTCTGGGGGATTACAGATACGCAGTATTTT. It specifies CASSFWGITDTQYF. Filled out from reference TRBV5-4 and TRBJ2-3, the complete variable domain reads ETGVTQSPTHLIKTRGQQVTLRCSSQSGHNTVSWYQQALGQGPQFIFQYYREEENGRGNFPPRFSGLQFPNYSSELNVNALELDDSALYLCASSFWGITDTQYFGPGTRLTVL.

The chain is built from TRBV5-1 and TRBJ1-1; a possible D gene is TRBD1 (5 bases). CDR3 length: 14 residues. V lost 3 bases, J lost 1 base, and 10 bases lay in between. In germline, CDR1 is SGHRS, CDR2 YFSETQ. CDR3 bases: TGCGCCAGCAGCTGGGCAGGGCCGAACACTGAAGCTTTCTTT. Its translation: CASSWAGPNTEAFF.

A word on this clone: An end of the junction differs from the germline gene, which may be a read error. The chain joins TRBV2 to TRBJ1-2, with 7 nucleotides matching TRBD1. The CDR3 has 14 residues. Germline V gives CDR1 SNHLY, CDR2 FYNNEI. The CDR3 DNA reads TGTGCCAGCACTGAAGGTGAAACAGGGGCTGGCTACACCTTC. Protein: CASTEGETGAGYTF.

The chain links TRBV27 to TRBJ2-5, with 9 bases fitting TRBD1. The CDR3 runs to 15 residues. In germline, CDR1 is MNHEY, CDR2 SMNVEV (reference sequence). Trimming removed 5 bases from V and 0 bases from J; junction bases left unmatched: 4. CDR3 nucleotide sequence: TGTGCCAGCAGTCGACGGGACAGGGACCAAGAGACCCAGTACTTC. The encoded protein is CASSRRDRDQETQYF.

V usage is TRBV19 and J usage is TRBJ1-5, with TRBD1 identical over 11 bases. The CDR3 runs to 15 residues. Trimming took 7 bases from V and 5 from J; bases not matched to a gene: 7. The germline V gene encodes CDR1 LNHDA and CDR2 SQIVND (reference sequence). CDR3: CASTPWTGGDQPQHF. CDR3 nucleotides: TGTGCCAGTACTCCATGGACAGGGGGCGATCAGCCCCAGCATTTT. The variable domain in full, with the rest retrieved from reference TRBV19 and TRBJ1-5, is DGGITQSPKYLFRKEGQNVTLSCEQNLNHDAMYWYRQDPGQGLRLIYYSQIVNDFQKGDIAEGYSVSREKKESFPLTVTSAQKNPTAFYLCASTPWTGGDQPQHFGDGTRLSIL.

The V gene is TRBV7-3, the J gene TRBJ2-3; tentative D call: TRBD1 (6 bases). This CDR3 region has 16 residues. Trimming pared 3 bases from V and 1 base from J, leaving 14 bases between. Germline V CDR1 and CDR2: SGHTA, FQGTGA. CDR3 sequence (DNA): TGTGCCAGCAGCTTGGGGGCGGCGGGTGGCACAGATACGCAGTATTTT. Its protein product is CASSLGAAGGTDTQYF. Looking up the rest from reference TRBV7-3 and TRBJ2-3 gives the full variable domain: GAGVSQTPSNKVTEKGKYVELRCDPISGHTALYWYRQSLGQGPEFLIYFQGTGAADDSGLPNDRFFAVRPEGSVSTLKIQRTERGDSAVYLCASSLGAAGGTDTQYFGPGTRLTVL.